This T cell receptor (beta chain) is from a study of blood T cell repertoires in COVID-19. V gave up 5 bases and J gave up 6 bases, with 10 bases separating them. Germline V gene data show CDR1 as SQVTM and CDR2 as ANQGSEA. There are 11 residues in the CDR3. This clone was recorded a few times. Sequencing was performed with immunoSEQ multiplex PCR; in TCRdb, only in-frame clones are kept and a portion is missing. The sample has under 250,000 clones; roughly 88% are singletons. The receptor was isolated from a man older than 75 with acute or convalescent COVID-19. The chain has TRBV29-1 and TRBJ1-2; D is uncertain. Sequenced input: peripheral blood. Here the CDR3 DNA reads TGCAGCGTTTCCGAGGGTGATGGCTACACCTTC. As protein: CSVSEGDGYTF.